This T cell receptor (beta chain) was retrieved from a study of cytomegalovirus exposure and HLA in healthy donors. Overall study findings and caveats: The classifier reportedly diagnosed cytomegalovirus status with high sensitivity and specificity. Listed as cytomegalovirus-associated were approximately 160 TCR beta chains.

Though nominally healthy at sampling, donors likely had unrecorded immune exposures. The PCR made use of 60 Vbeta and 13 Jbeta primers. Data came from immunoSEQ multiplex PCR; TCRdb stores just in-frame clones and leaves some out. This table holds 80,000 or so clones, approximately 71% found once. Remarks on this clone: Its specificity is unknown.

Sequenced input: PBMCs. This sequence originates from a woman aged 40 to 50 in good health and CMV-seronegative.

CDR3 sequence: CASSGVGEGDTEAFF. CDR3 DNA: TGTGCCAGCAGCGGCGTCGGGGAGGGGGACACTGAAGCTTTCTTT. The chain uses TRBV9 and TRBJ1-1; possibly TRBD1 for D (6 bases). The ends were cut back, 3 bases at V and 3 bases at J, with 15 bases in the middle. There are 15 residues in the CDR3. CDR1 and CDR2 from the germline V gene are SGDLS and YYNGEE. Combining the CDR3 with reference TRBV9 and TRBJ1-1 gives the whole variable domain DSGVTQTPKHLITATGQRVTLRCSPRSGDLSVYWYQQSLDQGLQFLIQYYNGEERAKGNILERFSAQQFPDLHSELNLSSLELGDSALYFCASSGVGEGDTEAFFGQGTRLTVV.